This T cell receptor beta chain is drawn from a study of CD8+ T cells in alopecia areata. The study's findings and limits: Scalp lesions, especially in alopecia totalis/universalis, had higher clonality than normal scalp.

On this clone itself: Antigen: not known.

Trimming took 2 bases from V and 4 from J, leaving 9 bases between them. Germline V CDR1 and CDR2: GTSNPN, SVGIG (reference sequence). The CDR3 spans 13 residues. Sequencing used cDNA as its template, made by extracting RNA and reverse transcribing it. The table came from immunoSEQ multiplex PCR; TCRdb's copy has only in-frame clones and leaves some out. The sample has roughly 250,000 clones, roughly two thirds seen once. This chain links TRBV30 with TRBJ1-5, with a weak D call TRBD1 (5 bases). The sequence was collected from a human donor with alopecia areata. The sequencing here drew on CD4+ T cells sorted from blood, taken at week 0. CDR3 DNA sequence: TGTGCCTGGAGTTATCAGGGTAATCAGCCCCAGCATTTT. Translated: CAWSYQGNQPQHF.